This is a list of T cell receptor beta chains from one sample in a study of T cells in Graves' hyperthyroidism and ophthalmopathy. Each CDR3 protein gets one entry after TCRdb re-called the multiplex PCR reads with MiXCR. The sample lists a few hundred thousand distinct CDR3 sequences, 35% to 55% seen once, with around 20% in the top ten. Sequencing was carried out using peripheral blood or thyroid tissue (not recorded which). Receptors originate from an adult woman with Graves' disease, either hyperthyroidism or ophthalmopathy (not recorded which). Both conserved end residues are part of each CDR3. D genes are given only for firm matches. Expanded clones are given a class, and other clones once, few, many or no size at all.

clone_size | j_call | v_call | d_call | cdr3_nt | cdr3_aa
few | TRBJ2-5 | TRBV10-3 | - | TGTGCCATCAGGGACCCGGGGATGATGGAGACCCAGTACTTC | CAIRDPGMMETQYF
many | TRBJ1-5 | TRBV5-1 | - | TGCGCCAACAAGATCGCCAATCAGCCCCAGCATTTT | CANKIANQPQHF
- | TRBJ1-2 | TRBV2 | - | TGTGCCAGCAATTATGGGGCGAACTATGGCTACACCTTC | CASNYGANYGYTF
- | TRBJ1-2 | TRBV19 | - | TGTGCCAGTATAGGGACGGTGTTCTATGGCTACACCTTC | CASIGTVFYGYTF
many | TRBJ1-1 | TRBV5-1 | TRBD1 | TGCGCCAGCAGCTTTGATTCCAGACAGGGCTGGAACACTGAAGCTTTCTTT | CASSFDSRQGWNTEAFF
many | TRBJ1-3 | TRBV7-9 | - | TGTGCCAGCAGCTTATCTTGGAGGAGGAACACCATATATTTT | CASSLSWRRNTIYF
- | TRBJ1-2 | TRBV20-1 | TRBD1 | TGCAGTGCTAGAGACCCTACAGGGGTGCACTATGGCTACACCTTC | CSARDPTGVHYGYTF
few | TRBJ2-2 | TRBV28 | TRBD1 | TGTGCCAGCAGTTTTACTCGGACAGGGCGAACCGGGGAGCTGTTTTTT | CASSFTRTGRTGELFF
few | TRBJ2-2 | TRBV6-1 | - | TGTGCCATCTCCCCCTTGGGGAGCACCGGGGAGCTGTTTTTT | CAISPLGSTGELFF
- | TRBJ2-2 | TRBV24-1 | TRBD1 | TGTGCCAGCAGCTGGACAGGGAGAAACACCGGGGAGCTGTTTTTT | CASSWTGRNTGELFF
- | TRBJ1-4 | TRBV7-9 | TRBD1 | TGTGCCAGCAGCCGGACAGGGAAAGACGAAAAACTGTTTTTT | CASSRTGKDEKLFF
many | TRBJ2-2 | TRBV2 | - | TGTGCCAGCAGTGAAGCGCATGGGGACCTAGAGAACACCGGGGAGCTGTTTTTT | CASSEAHGDLENTGELFF
- | TRBJ2-6 | TRBV10-3 | - | TGTGCCATCAGGGGCCAACCCTCTGGGGCCAACGTCCCGACTTTC | CAIRGQPSGANVPTF
many | TRBJ2-5 | TRBV6-6 | - | TGTGCCAGCAGATCCAGAGGATACGCGCCTCGACAAGAGACCCAGTACTTC | CASRSRGYAPRQETQYF
- | TRBJ1-3 | TRBV29-1 | TRBD1 | TGCAGCGTTGCCCCTCGGACAGGAGGAAACACCATATATTTT | CSVAPRTGGNTIYF
many | TRBJ1-4 | TRBV10-1 | - | TGCCCGCCGGCGAAGGGGCCCGGGGAAAAACTGTTTTTT | CPPAKGPGEKLFF
many | TRBJ2-2 | TRBV29-1 | - | TGCAGCGTACGGGGACTGTCCGTTCGGGAGTATGCCGGGGAGCTGTTTTTT | CSVRGLSVREYAGELFF
- | TRBJ2-3 | TRBV20-1 | - | TGCAGTGCTAGAACCCGCGTGGATACGCAGTATTTT | CSARTRVDTQYF
- | TRBJ1-5 | TRBV5-1 | - | TGCGCCAGCAGCTTGGACACCCGCAATCAGCCCCAGCATTTT | CASSLDTRNQPQHF
- | TRBJ2-5 | TRBV29-1 | - | TGCACCCCCCCGGGGATGGCCAAGAAAGAGACCCAGTACTTC | CTPPGMAKKETQYF
many | TRBJ1-2 | TRBV15 | - | TGTGCCACCAGCAGTCTCGACAGACGGAAAGAGTATGGCTACACCTTC | CATSSLDRRKEYGYTF
- | TRBJ2-7 | TRBV6-6 | - | TGTGCCAGCAGTGAGGGATCCCACTCGGCCTACGAGCAGTACTTC | CASSEGSHSAYEQYF
many | TRBJ1-2 | TRBV4-1 | - | TGCGCCAGCCGGGCCCAAGGACGGTCGAGCACCTTC | CASRAQGRSSTF
once | TRBJ1-5 | TRBV6-1 | - | TGTGCCAGCAGTGTAGGAGAGAACAGGGCCTTCGAGCCCCAGCATTTT | CASSVGENRAFEPQHF
few | TRBJ1-2 | TRBV20-1 | TRBD1 | TGCAGTGCTAGAGTGACAGGGGCCTATGGCTACACCTTC | CSARVTGAYGYTF
once | TRBJ2-2 | TRBV5-1 | TRBD1 | TGCGCCAGCAGCACCTACAGGGGGCGGACCGGGGAGCTGTTTTTT | CASSTYRGRTGELFF
many | TRBJ2-7 | TRBV20-1 | - | TGCAGTGCTAGGGTTGGCTCCTACGAGCAGTACTTC | CSARVGSYEQYF
- | TRBJ1-4 | TRBV24-1 | - | TGTGCCACCAGTGATGGGACGCCGGGTAATGAAAAACTGTTTTTT | CATSDGTPGNEKLFF
few | TRBJ1-2 | TRBV7-2 | - | TGTGCCCTCTCGGAACAGGGTTTCGAGGGCTACACCTTC | CALSEQGFEGYTF
once | TRBJ1-2 | TRBV20-1 | - | TGCAGTGCTAGAAAGATCAGGAGAGGATACTATGGCTACACCTTC | CSARKIRRGYYGYTF
many | TRBJ1-5 | TRBV7-8 | - | TGTGCCAGCACCCCTTCCCAGGGGAGTCAGCCCCAGCATTTT | CASTPSQGSQPQHF
many | TRBJ1-5 | TRBV10-3 | - | TGTGCCATCAGCTCAGACGCGGGCAATCAGCCCCAGCATTTT | CAISSDAGNQPQHF
few | TRBJ1-2 | TRBV12-3/TRBV12-4 | - | TGTGCCAGCAGTCCACCCCGTGGCTACACCTTC | CASSPPRGYTF
- | TRBJ1-1 | TRBV7-9 | TRBD1 | TGCGCCAGCAGCCCTGGGACAGGGGCTGAGACTTTCTTT | CASSPGTGAETFF
- | TRBJ1-6 | TRBV29-1 | - | TGCAGCGTTCGGGGTGCCGAGAATTCACCCCTCCACTTT | CSVRGAENSPLHF
many | TRBJ1-4 | TRBV2 | - | TGTGCCAGCACCCTTGCAGCAGGGCGTAATGAAAAACTGTTTTTT | CASTLAAGRNEKLFF
- | TRBJ2-1 | TRBV9 | - | TGTGCCAGCAGCGTAGATGTGGGGTTCGATGAGCAGTTCTTC | CASSVDVGFDEQFF
- | TRBJ2-7 | TRBV7-9 | TRBD1 | TGTGCCAGCAGCTTCCCCGGGACAGGGGCGAACTACGAGCAGTACTTC | CASSFPGTGANYEQYF
many | TRBJ1-1 | TRBV19 | - | TGTGCCAGTAGTATAGATTCGGGCGTTATGGAGGCTTTCTTT | CASSIDSGVMEAFF
- | TRBJ1-1 | TRBV24-1 | - | TGTGCCACCAGTGAATCCACGGGTGAAGCTTTCTTT | CATSESTGEAFF
many | TRBJ1-5 | TRBV27 | - | TGTGCCAGCAGTTCCACGGGGGGATTTGGACAGCCCCAGCATTTT | CASSSTGGFGQPQHF
many | TRBJ1-5 | TRBV24-1 | - | TGTGCCACCAGTGGCAGGGACAATCAGCCCCAGCATTTT | CATSGRDNQPQHF
- | TRBJ2-5 | TRBV7-9 | - | TGTGCCAGCAGCTTTGTGGGGGCCCTACAAGAGACCCAGTACTTC | CASSFVGALQETQYF